The sequence of this T cell receptor (beta chain) was determined in a study of T cells after yellow fever vaccination. For the study at large: Preparation of the low-cell-number fractions used SMART-Seq v4 Ultra Low Input.

TCRdb itself ran the 5' RACE reads through MiXCR, one entry per CDR3 protein. The data hold a few hundred thousand distinct CDR3 sequences, with approximately 4% observed a single time. Points from the study as a whole: Clones that expanded after primary vaccination mostly reappeared after the booster (roughly 95% CD4, 70% to 90% CD8). Highly abundant clonotypes carried over from the bulk population could end up in FACS-sorted repertoires as contaminants.

This clonotype was counted ten times or more. What it binds is not known. The CDR3 length is 15 residues. V was pared by 0 bases and J by 8 bases, with 14 bases between. Germline V CDR1 and CDR2: LGHNT, FRNRAP. This specimen was PBMCs, taken 5 days after the yellow fever booster vaccination. V is TRBV12-5 and J is TRBJ2-4, with D possibly being TRBD1 (6 bases). The clonotype originates from a man between 18 and 29 years old who received the YFV17D yellow fever vaccine. The CDR3 here is CASGLVRSRGYIQYF. The DNA for the CDR3 is TGTGCTAGTGGTTTGGTACGGAGCAGGGGATACATTCAGTACTTC.